This entry lists 10 T cell receptor beta chains sequenced from one sample in a study of cytomegalovirus exposure and HLA in healthy donors. The PCR made use of 60 Vbeta and 13 Jbeta primers. The table came from immunoSEQ multiplex PCR; TCRdb's copy has only in-frame clones and leaves some out. This sample has almost 80,000 clones, with 65% to 70% found just once. Material for sequencing was PBMCs. Receptors originate from a woman in her forties or fifties in good health and CMV-seropositive.

The V call is TRBV15, the J call TRBJ2-2, with D possibly matching TRBD1 (6 bases). The CDR3 length is 14 residues. Trimming took off 8 bases at V and 7 bases at J, with 17 bases between the two ends. The germline V gene has CDR1 LNHNV and CDR2 YYDKDF (reference sequence). The CDR3 DNA sequence: TGTGCCACCCTCCTGGACAGAAATATCGGGGAGCTGTTTTTT. Translation: CATLLDRNIGELFF.

This clone was counted only a few times. This sequence joins TRBV7-9 and TRBJ1-2, with D perhaps matching TRBD1 (6 bases). The CDR3 totals 16 residues. With 5 bases removed from V and 4 bases from J, the gap between germline ends came to 20 bases. The germline V gene has CDR1 SEHNR and CDR2 FQNEAQ (reference sequence). CDR3 loop: CASSPRGGAATYGYTF. The CDR3 DNA is TGTGCCAGCAGCCCGCGAGGGGGGGCGGCTACCTATGGCTACACCTTC. The full variable domain, its missing parts supplied by reference TRBV7-9 and TRBJ1-2, is DTGVSQNPRHKITKRGQNVTFRCDPISEHNRLYWYRQTLGQGPEFLTYFQNEAQLEKSRLLSDRFSAERPKGSFSTLEIQRTEQGDSAMYLCASSPRGGAATYGYTFGSGTRLTVV.

This chain links TRBV7-9 with TRBJ2-3; the D gene is possibly TRBD1 (6 bases). This CDR3 comprises 16 residues. Germline V gene sequence: CDR1 SEHNR, CDR2 FQNEAQ (reference sequence). Trimming stripped 4 bases from V and 5 bases from J, with 19 bases between. The CDR3 sequence is CASSSRPGQGKDTQYF. DNA for the CDR3: TGTGCCAGCAGCTCCCGCCCGGGTCAGGGGAAAGATACGCAGTATTTT.

The CDR3 DNA reads TGTGCCAGCAGCCCAGGCCCTGGGACTAGCGGGGGTTTCTACGAGCAGTACTTC. This gives the protein CASSPGPGTSGGFYEQYF. The V gene is TRBV11-3, the J gene TRBJ2-7; 14 nucleotides agree with TRBD2. Germline V lookup: CDR1 SGHNT, CDR2 YENEEA. After removal of 5 bases from V and 3 bases from J, the junction contained 12 bases not matched to a gene. This CDR3 has 18 residues.

This chain uses TRBV19 with TRBJ2-5, with 8 bases aligning to TRBD1. The CDR3 runs to 13 residues. The germline V gene has CDR1 LNHDA and CDR2 SQIVND (reference sequence). V lost 9 bases to trimming and J lost 0 bases; unmatched junction nucleotides: 3. The CDR3: CASRTGNQETQYF. CDR3 DNA sequence: TGTGCCAGCCGGACAGGGAACCAAGAGACCCAGTACTTC.

This clone was seen a handful of times. The chain uses TRBV7-9 and TRBJ2-5; weak D call: TRBD1 (7 bases). This CDR3 region has 15 residues. V was pared by 11 bases and J by 5 bases, with 24 bases between. Germline lookup yields CDR1 SEHNR and CDR2 FQNEAQ (reference sequence). CDR3 region: CAASDRVGGRETQYF. The CDR3 DNA sequence: TGTGCCGCCAGCGACAGGGTGGGAGGCCGGGAGACCCAGTACTTC. Full variable domain (remainder filled in from reference TRBV7-9 and TRBJ2-5): DTGVSQNPRHKITKRGQNVTFRCDPISEHNRLYWYRQTLGQGPEFLTYFQNEAQLEKSRLLSDRFSAERPKGSFSTLEIQRTEQGDSAMYLCAASDRVGGRETQYFGPGTRLLVL.

This rearrangement joins TRBV6-1 to TRBJ1-5; tentative D call: TRBD1 (6 bases). CDR3 length: 13 residues. Between the trimmed V and J ends, which lost 4 bases and 4 bases, there was a span of 8 bases. The germline gives CDR1 MNHNS, CDR2 SASEGT. The CDR3 bases are TGTGCCAGCAGTGTACAGGGTAATCAGCCCCAGCATTTT. This translates into CASSVQGNQPQHF.

This chain uses TRBV10-1 with TRBJ1-2; tentatively, D is TRBD1 (5 bases). Germline CDR1 WNHNN, CDR2 SYGVQD (reference sequence). The CDR3 runs to 13 residues. Deletions cut 2 bases from V and 8 bases from J, with 12 bases between. Here the CDR3 DNA reads TGCGCCAGCAGTGAGGGTAAGGGGATCGGCTACACCTTC. Amino acid sequence: CASSEGKGIGYTF.

The chain links TRBV27 to TRBJ2-5, with a tentative D call TRBD2 (5 bases). The CDR3 is made up of 16 amino acids. Germline loops: CDR1 MNHEY, CDR2 SMNVEV (reference sequence). V gave up 0 bases and J gave up 4 bases, with 15 bases separating them. Here the CDR3 DNA reads TGTGCCAGCAGTTTATCGTGGAGCGGAGCAGGAGAGACCCAGTACTTC. Translated: CASSLSWSGAGETQYF.

This clone was recorded once. The V call is TRBV9, the J call TRBJ2-3, with unresolved D. The CDR3 loop spans 16 amino acids. V was pared by 3 bases and J by 6 bases, with 20 bases between. The V gene's germline CDR1 is SGDLS and CDR2 YYNGEE. CDR3 DNA sequence: TGTGCCAGCAGCGCCATAGAAGTAAATCAACGGGATACGCAGTATTTT. This encodes CASSAIEVNQRDTQYF.